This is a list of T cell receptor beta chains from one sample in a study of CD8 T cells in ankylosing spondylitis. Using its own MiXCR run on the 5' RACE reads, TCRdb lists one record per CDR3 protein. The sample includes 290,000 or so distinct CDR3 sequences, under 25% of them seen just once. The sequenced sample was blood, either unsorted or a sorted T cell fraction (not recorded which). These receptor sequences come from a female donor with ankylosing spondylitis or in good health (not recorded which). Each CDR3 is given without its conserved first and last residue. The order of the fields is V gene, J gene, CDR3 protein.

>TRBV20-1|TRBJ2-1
SAGRADSAYEQF
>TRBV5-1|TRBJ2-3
ASSLSLTSGRSDTQY
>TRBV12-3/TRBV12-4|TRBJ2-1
ASNSGHNEQF
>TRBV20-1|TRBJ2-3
SAISGRAADTQY
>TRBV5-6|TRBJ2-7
ASSLAGIDYEQY
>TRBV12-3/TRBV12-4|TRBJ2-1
ASSSPPAEQF
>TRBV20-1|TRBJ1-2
SARDGQGARGYT
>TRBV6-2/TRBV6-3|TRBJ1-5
ASSWTGIEGNQPQH
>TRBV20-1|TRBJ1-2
SARDGANYGYT
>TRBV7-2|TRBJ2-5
ASSLPGLANN